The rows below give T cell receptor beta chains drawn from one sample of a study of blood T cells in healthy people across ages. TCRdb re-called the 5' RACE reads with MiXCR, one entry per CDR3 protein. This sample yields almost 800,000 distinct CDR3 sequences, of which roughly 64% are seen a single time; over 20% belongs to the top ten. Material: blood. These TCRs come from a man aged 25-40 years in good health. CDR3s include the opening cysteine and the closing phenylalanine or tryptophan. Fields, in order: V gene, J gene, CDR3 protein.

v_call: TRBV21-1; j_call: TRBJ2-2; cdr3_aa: CASSGLAGGSGELFF
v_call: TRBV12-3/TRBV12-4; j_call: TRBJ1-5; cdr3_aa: CASSMVVGSQPQHF
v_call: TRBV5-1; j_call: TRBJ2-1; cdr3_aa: CASSLGTEGGEQFF
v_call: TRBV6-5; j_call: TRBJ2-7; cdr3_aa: CATVGTNYEQYF
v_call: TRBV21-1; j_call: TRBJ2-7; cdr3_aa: CANKKRVSYEQYF
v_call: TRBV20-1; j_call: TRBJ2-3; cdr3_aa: CSASTRARTDTQYF
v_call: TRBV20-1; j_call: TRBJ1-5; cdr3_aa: CSALGATNQPQHF
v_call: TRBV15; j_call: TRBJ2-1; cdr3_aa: CATSRAASSRAGEQFF
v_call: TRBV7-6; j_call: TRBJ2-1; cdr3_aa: CASSGGRFNEQFF
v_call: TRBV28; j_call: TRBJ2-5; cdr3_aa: CASSLNKETQYF
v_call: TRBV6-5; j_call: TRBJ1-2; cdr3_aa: CASSYSFVGLEGYTF
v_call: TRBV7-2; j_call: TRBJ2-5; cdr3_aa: CASSFNRLESETQSF
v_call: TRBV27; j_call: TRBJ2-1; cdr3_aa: CASSLDRGNLDQFF
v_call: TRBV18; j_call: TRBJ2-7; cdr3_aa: CASSSGPRSSYEQYF
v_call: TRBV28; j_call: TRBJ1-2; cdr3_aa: CASRSGGHGYTF
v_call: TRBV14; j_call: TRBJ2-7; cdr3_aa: CASSQVPGFYEQYF
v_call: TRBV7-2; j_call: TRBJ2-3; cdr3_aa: CASSLLQGTDTQYF
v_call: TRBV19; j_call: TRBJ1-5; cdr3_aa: CASRSGNQPQHF
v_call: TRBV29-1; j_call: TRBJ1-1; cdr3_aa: CSVVQGATMNTEAFF
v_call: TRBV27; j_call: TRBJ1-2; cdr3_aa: CASKSLGPGWILAGYTF
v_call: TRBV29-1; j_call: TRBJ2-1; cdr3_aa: CSYSGGYNGQFF
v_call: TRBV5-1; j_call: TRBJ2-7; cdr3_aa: CASSLTAISYEQYF
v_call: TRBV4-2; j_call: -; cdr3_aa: CASSQDQEGPYEQYF
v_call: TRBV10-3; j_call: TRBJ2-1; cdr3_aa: CATVGLAGANEQFF
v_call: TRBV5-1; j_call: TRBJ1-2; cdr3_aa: CASSRQGADGYTF
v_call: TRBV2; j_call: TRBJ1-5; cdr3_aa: CASSEEGFIMSQHF
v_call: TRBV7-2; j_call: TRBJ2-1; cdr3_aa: CASSLGLAGVYNEQFF
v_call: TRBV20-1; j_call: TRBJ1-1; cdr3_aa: CSAAAGGLPAEAFF
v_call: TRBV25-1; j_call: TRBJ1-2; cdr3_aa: CASSDPQGYYGYTF
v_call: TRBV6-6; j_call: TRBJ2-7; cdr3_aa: CASSPGHTYEQYF
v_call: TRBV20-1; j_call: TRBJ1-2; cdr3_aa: CSAVDGVYGYTF
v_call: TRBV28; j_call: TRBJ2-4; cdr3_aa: CASSSGARNIQYF
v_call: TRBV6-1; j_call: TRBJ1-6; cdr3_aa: CASSNSGTYNSPLHF
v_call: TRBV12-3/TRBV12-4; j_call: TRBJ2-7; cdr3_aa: CASSSLAGAYEQYF
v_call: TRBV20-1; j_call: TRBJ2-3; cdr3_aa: CSARGTVSTDTQYF
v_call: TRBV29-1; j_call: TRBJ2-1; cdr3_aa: CSVLWEAIYEQFF
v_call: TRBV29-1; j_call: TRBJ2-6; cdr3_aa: CSVSREADSGANVLTF
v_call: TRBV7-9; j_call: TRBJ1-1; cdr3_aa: CASSLAGTGEAFF
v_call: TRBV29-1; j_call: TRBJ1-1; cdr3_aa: CSVNGQLNTEAFF
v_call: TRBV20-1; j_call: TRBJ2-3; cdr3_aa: CSAHPIDSGGRTDTQYF